The 32 T cell receptor beta chains in this list originate from one sample, sequenced in a study of radiotherapy plus CTLA-4 blockade in lung cancer (dated by TCRdb to 2016 to 2019). Receptor amplification or capture employed the immunoSEQ multiplex PCR assay. The table comes from immuneACCESS by way of TCRdb, which keeps in-frame sequences with V and J called. Part of the clones is missing from these tables; in studies checked, under half for an unresolved V gene and the rest for unknown reasons. Within this sample are approximately 52,000 clones, with approximately 80% of them counted one time only. The top ten constitute approximately 2.5% of the sample. The material sequenced was peripheral blood, taken from a patient treated with radiotherapy plus ipilimumab. The receptors stem from a human donor with non-small cell lung cancer whose response to radiotherapy plus ipilimumab could not be evaluated.

The chain carries TRBV2 and TRBJ2-3; 7 positions match TRBD2. This CDR3 contains 15 residues. Trimming removed 6 bases from V and 4 bases from J; junction bases left unmatched: 10. Germline V CDR1 and CDR2: SNHLY, FYNNEI. The CDR3 nucleotides read TGTGCCAGCAGCAGAATAGCGGGCGGGGCAGATACGCAGTATTTT. Protein sequence: CASSRIAGGADTQYF.

The V and J genes are TRBV19 and TRBJ1-3; D is unresolved. CDR3 size: 13 residues. Germline loops: CDR1 LNHDA, CDR2 SQIVND (reference sequence). V gave up 8 bases and J gave up 1 base, with 9 bases separating them. CDR3 sequence reads: CASSERSGNTIYF. The CDR3 DNA sequence: TGTGCCAGTTCTGAGAGGTCTGGAAACACCATATATTTT.

The chain uses TRBV6-5 and TRBJ2-5; maybe TRBD2 (5 bases). Germline assignment: CDR1 MNHEY and CDR2 SVGAGI. The CDR3 is made up of 14 amino acids. V lost 0 bases and J 7 bases, leaving 12 bases between the germline ends. The DNA for the CDR3 is TGTGCCAGCAGTTACTCTCTGGTCCGGGGGACCCAGTACTTC. Translation gives CASSYSLVRGTQYF.

This clone was picked up a small number of times. CDR3 sequence reads: CATSRVLAGGSNEQFF. For the CDR3, the DNA is TGTGCCACCAGCAGAGTGCTAGCGGGAGGTTCGAATGAGCAGTTCTTC. J is TRBJ2-1 and V is TRBV15, with 11 bases aligning to TRBD2. The CDR3 consists of 16 residues. CDR1 and CDR2 from the germline V gene are LNHNV and YYDKDF (reference sequence). The V and J ends lost 1 base and 7 bases, in that order; junction bases with no gene match: 6.

Of note for this clone: Because it lacks the conserved phenylalanine or tryptophan at the end, this CDR3 is likely a read error. It is unclear where the CDR3 begins or ends on the DNA, so no DNA is shown, and the CDR3 is as TCRdb lists it. The rearrangement joins TRBV9 to TRBJ1-1; TRBD1, as called in the table, went unchecked against the DNA. CDR1 is SGDLS and CDR2 is YYNGEE in the germline V gene. Both ends counted, the CDR3 spans 13 residues. The CDR3 loop is CASSVDRSKDRGV.

The rearrangement links TRBV4-3 to TRBJ2-7; 8 positions agree with TRBD1. Looked up from germline, CDR1 is LGHNA and CDR2 is YSLEER. CDR3 length: 15 residues. V lost 1 base, J lost 2 bases, and 4 bases stayed unmatched. The CDR3 DNA reads TGCGCCAGCAGCCAAGTTTACAGGGGGACCTACGAGCAGTACTTC. Translation gives CASSQVYRGTYEQYF.

This rearrangement joins TRBV5-1 to TRBJ2-1; tentatively, D is TRBD1 (6 bases). Germline V CDR1 and CDR2: SGHRS, YFSETQ. The V gene lost 4 bases and the J gene lost 5 bases, with 16 bases spanning the gap. CDR3 length equals 15 residues. CDR3 nucleotides: TGCGCCAGCAGCCCTGATCCGAACAGGGACAATGAGCAGTTCTTC. This gives the protein CASSPDPNRDNEQFF.

V and J are TRBV9 and TRBJ1-1; TRBD1 agrees at 11 bases. The germline V gene encodes CDR1 SGDLS and CDR2 YYNGEE. J gave up 10 bases and V 0 bases, and 8 bases lay outside the gene matches. The CDR3 totals 15 residues. For the CDR3, the DNA is TGTGCCAGCAGCGTAGGGGGTGGGACAGGGGGGGGAGCTTTCTTT. Translation: CASSVGGGTGGGAFF.

The rearrangement uses TRBV5-1 and TRBJ1-2; D remains ambiguous. The V end was cut by 2 bases, the J end by 2 bases, with 7 bases between. Germline V CDR1 and CDR2: SGHRS, YFSETQ. The CDR3 has 13 residues. CDR3 DNA: TGCGCCAGCAGCTTACAGCTGAACTATGGCTACACCTTC. It codes for CASSLQLNYGYTF.

The chain has TRBV2 and TRBJ1-1; D gene unclear. Germline CDR1 is SNHLY and CDR2 is FYNNEI. Between the trimmed V and J ends, which lost 6 bases and 3 bases, there was a span of 11 bases. The CDR3 length is 13 residues. The CDR3 reads CASREGTDTEAFF. The CDR3, as DNA: TGTGCCAGCAGGGAGGGTACAGACACTGAAGCTTTCTTT.

V and J are TRBV7-2 and TRBJ1-2; 10 bases align to TRBD1. The germline V gene has CDR1 SGHTA and CDR2 FQGNSA. Germline trimming cut 2 bases from V and 7 bases from J; bases unmatched to any gene: 1. The CDR3 runs 13 residues. Here the CDR3 DNA reads TGTGCCAGCAGCTTAAGACAGGGGGCTGGCTACACCTTC. This sequence encodes CASSLRQGAGYTF.

A single count supports this clone. The rearrangement joins TRBV7-2 to TRBJ1-2, with TRBD1 matching 10 bases. The CDR3 is made up of 15 amino acids. Per the germline V gene, CDR1 is SGHTA and CDR2 is FQGNSA. V lost 11 bases and J lost 7; bases outside the gene matches: 16. The CDR3 region has the DNA TGTGCCGTCGCCGCGGGCGGACAGGGGGTATTTGGCTACACCTTC. This encodes CAVAAGGQGVFGYTF. The full variable domain, with the rest looked up from reference TRBV7-2 and TRBJ1-2, is GAGVSQSPSNKVTEKGKDVELRCDPISGHTALYWYRQSLGQGLEFLIYFQGNSAPDKSGLPSDRFSAERTGGSVSTLTIQRTQQEDSAVYLCAVAAGGQGVFGYTFGSGTRLTVV.

The chain employs TRBV5-4 and TRBJ2-5; the D gene is possibly TRBD2 (5 bases). The ends were cut back, 2 bases at V and 3 bases at J, with 11 bases in the middle. There are 14 residues in the CDR3. The V gene's germline CDR1 is SGHNT and CDR2 YYREEE (reference sequence). The CDR3: CASSLIAGKETQYF. The CDR3 nucleotides read TGTGCCAGCAGCTTAATCGCGGGTAAAGAGACCCAGTACTTC. Supplemented by reference TRBV5-4 and TRBJ2-5, the full variable domain reads ETGVTQSPTHLIKTRGQQVTLRCSSQSGHNTVSWYQQALGQGPQFIFQYYREEENGRGNFPPRFSGLQFPNYSSELNVNALELDDSALYLCASSLIAGKETQYFGPGTRLLVL.

The chain employs TRBV27 and TRBJ2-2, with TRBD1 matching 7 bases. Germline-derived CDR1 and CDR2 are MNHEY and SMNVEV (reference sequence). The CDR3 covers 16 residues. After removal of 4 bases from V and 6 bases from J, the junction contained 11 bases not matched to a gene. The CDR3 sequence is CASSSTGAQGPGELFF. Written as DNA, the CDR3 is TGTGCCAGCAGTTCCACAGGGGCGCAGGGTCCCGGGGAGCTGTTTTTT.

This sequence joins TRBV7-9 and TRBJ1-1, with D possibly being TRBD1 (5 bases). This CDR3 comprises 14 residues. CDR1 is SEHNR, CDR2 FQNEAQ, per germline (reference sequence). V was cut by 1 base and J by 5 bases, with 11 bases left in between. CDR3 loop: CASSLVGGATEAFF. CDR3 DNA: TGTGCCAGCAGCTTAGTTGGAGGGGCAACTGAAGCTTTCTTT.

The CDR3 bases are TGCGCCAGCAGCTCTGACACCGCGAACACCGGGGAGCTGTTTTTT. Translating gives CASSSDTANTGELFF. The V call is TRBV4-3, the J call TRBJ2-2; D not resolved. The CDR3 has 15 amino acids. Between the trimmed V and J ends, which lost 5 bases and 0 bases, there was a span of 10 bases. Germline V lookup: CDR1 LGHNA, CDR2 YSLEER.

The J gene is TRBJ2-7, the V gene TRBV5-1; tentatively, D is TRBD1 (6 bases). CDR1 and CDR2 (germline): SGHRS, YFSETQ. CDR3 length equals 12 residues. V dropped 5 bases and J dropped 5 bases, with 11 bases sitting between them. The CDR3 spells CASRGQGNEQYF. As DNA, the CDR3 is TGCGCCAGCAGAGGGCAGGGGAACGAGCAGTACTTC.

V is TRBV7-9 and J is TRBJ1-2, with no clear D. Germline V lookup: CDR1 SEHNR, CDR2 FQNEAQ (reference sequence). The CDR3 length is 13 residues. V lost 4 bases, J lost 8 bases, and 14 bases lay in between. For the CDR3, the DNA is TGTGCCAGCAGCTCTAACACGGCCGGGGGCTACACCTTC. This sequence encodes CASSSNTAGGYTF.

This chain joins TRBV9 and TRBJ1-2, with D unclear. With 0 bases removed from V and 6 bases from J, the gap between germline ends came to 12 bases. The CDR3 consists of 14 residues. Per germline, CDR1 SGDLS and CDR2 YYNGEE. The CDR3 is CASSVVGLVDGYTF. The DNA of the CDR3 is TGTGCCAGCAGCGTAGTGGGTCTAGTGGATGGCTACACCTTC. Combining the CDR3 with reference TRBV9 and TRBJ1-2 gives the whole variable domain DSGVTQTPKHLITATGQRVTLRCSPRSGDLSVYWYQQSLDQGLQFLIQYYNGEERAKGNILERFSAQQFPDLHSELNLSSLELGDSALYFCASSVVGLVDGYTFGSGTRLTVV.

J is TRBJ2-2 and V is TRBV5-1, with TRBD1 matching 7 bases. This CDR3 is 13 amino acids long. The V segment lost 0 bases and the J segment 7 bases; nucleotides outside the gene matches: 0. Germline V CDR1 and CDR2: SGHRS, YFSETQ. CDR3 amino acids: CASSLGQGGELFF. In nucleotides, the CDR3 is TGCGCCAGCAGCTTGGGACAGGGCGGGGAGCTGTTTTTT.

V and J are TRBV7-3 and TRBJ2-7; 10 bases are a match to TRBD1. Germline CDR1 SGHTA, CDR2 FQGTGA. Trimming took 5 bases from V and 4 from J; bases not matched to a gene: 5. This CDR3 has 14 residues. The CDR3 DNA is TGTGCCAGCAGCCTCGGGACAGGGGAGTACGAGCAGTACTTC. Amino acid sequence: CASSLGTGEYEQYF.

The rearrangement uses TRBV5-4 and TRBJ2-7; a possible D gene is TRBD1 (6 bases). Germline V gene data show CDR1 as SGHNT and CDR2 as YYREEE (reference sequence). Trimming shortened V by 2 bases and J by 0 bases, and 12 bases separated the two germline ends. CDR3 size: 15 residues. The CDR3 region is CASSFGGSSSYEQYF. The CDR3 DNA reads TGTGCCAGCAGCTTTGGGGGCTCGAGCTCCTACGAGCAGTACTTC.

This chain links TRBV5-1 with TRBJ2-7; the match to TRBD2 covers 12 bases. The J segment lost 1 base and the V segment lost 0 bases, leaving 11 bases of the junction unmatched. Looked up from germline, CDR1 is SGHRS and CDR2 is YFSETQ. This CDR3 is built from 19 residues. The DNA for the CDR3 is TGCGCCAGCAGCTTGGTGTCTCTAGCGGGGGGGCTAGGTTCCTACGAGCAGTACTTC. It codes for CASSLVSLAGGLGSYEQYF.

CDR3 region: CASSPLSDRGYEQYF. Here the CDR3 DNA reads TGTGCCAGCAGCCCCCTTTCGGACAGGGGCTACGAGCAGTACTTC. The V call is TRBV7-9, the J call TRBJ2-7; 9 positions agree with TRBD1. The V gene's germline CDR1 is SEHNR and CDR2 FQNEAQ (reference sequence). This CDR3 contains 15 residues. The trim removed 5 bases at V and 3 bases at J, leaving 8 bases unmatched.

The V and J genes are TRBV9 and TRBJ2-1, with 12 nucleotides matching TRBD1. CDR3 length: 16 amino acids. Germline V gene sequence: CDR1 SGDLS, CDR2 YYNGEE. V lost 3 bases, J lost 8 bases, and 9 bases stayed unmatched. The CDR3 DNA is TGTGCCAGCAGCGGTGGGACAGGGGGCATCGGCGATGAGCAGTTCTTC. Amino acid sequence: CASSGGTGGIGDEQFF.

This clone was recorded a few times. This rearrangement joins TRBV19 to TRBJ1-1, with D tentatively TRBD1 (5 bases). The CDR3 has 15 amino acids. The germline V and J ends were trimmed by 7 bases and 4 bases, with 19 bases remaining between them. Germline V gene sequence: CDR1 LNHDA, CDR2 SQIVND (reference sequence). CDR3 sequence reads: CASTQGQGWGTEAFF. In DNA form, the CDR3 reads TGTGCCAGTACCCAAGGGCAGGGTTGGGGCACTGAAGCTTTCTTT.

The V gene is TRBV6-5, the J gene TRBJ1-2; TRBD1 matches 9 bases. CDR1 MNHEY and CDR2 SVGAGI come from the germline V gene. V shed 6 bases, J shed 8 bases, and the junction held 4 bases outside the gene matches. The CDR3 length is 12 residues. The chain's CDR3 is CASSRTGEGYTF. The DNA of the CDR3 is TGTGCCAGCAGCCGGACAGGGGAAGGCTACACCTTC.

CDR3 in amino acids: CASSLISRGDTQYF. The CDR3 region has the DNA TGTGCCAGCAGCTTAATAAGTCGGGGAGATACGCAGTATTTT. The J gene is TRBJ2-3, the V gene TRBV7-3; a possible D gene is TRBD2 (5 bases). This CDR3 comprises 14 residues. The V end lost 1 base, the J end lost 5 bases, and 10 bases lay between the germline ends. The germline V gene encodes CDR1 SGHTA and CDR2 FQGTGA.

CDR3 sequence reads: CASSPPSAYQETQYF. In nucleotides, the CDR3 is TGTGCCAGCTCACCACCCTCCGCGTACCAAGAGACCCAGTACTTC. The V gene is TRBV18, the J gene TRBJ2-5; no definite D call. The germline V gene has CDR1 KGHSH and CDR2 LQKENI. The CDR3 consists of 15 residues. Trimming left V 0 bases short and J 0 bases short, with 8 bases between.

J is TRBJ1-1 and V is TRBV7-2, with D possibly TRBD1 on 5 matching bases. Germline V gene data show CDR1 as SGHTA and CDR2 as FQGNSA. The V and J ends lost 3 bases and 1 base respectively, with 9 bases between them. CDR3 length equals 14 residues. CDR3 in amino acids: CASSLDKKNTEAFF. The CDR3 DNA follows: TGTGCCAGCAGCTTGGACAAAAAGAACACTGAAGCTTTCTTT.

The chain combines TRBV7-5 with TRBJ1-2. TRBV7-5 is deemed a pseudogene. The CDR3 is made up of 15 amino acids. The CDR3 protein is CVRSEIQEGGLGYTF. In nucleotides, the CDR3 is TGTGTCAGAAGCGAGATACAGGAGGGAGGGTTAGGCTACACCTTC.

This chain joins TRBV28 and TRBJ2-6; tentative D call: TRBD2 (5 bases). Trimming removed 7 bases at V and 4 bases at J, with 14 bases between. Germline CDR1 and CDR2: MDHEN and SYDVKM. This CDR3 contains 15 residues. In DNA, the CDR3 is TGTGCCAGCAAAAGGTACTCGGGAGGGGCCAACGTCCTGACTTTC. Translation: CASKRYSGGANVLTF.